This TCR beta chain was captured in a study of neurological immune-mediated disorders. The germline V and J ends were trimmed by 0 bases and 1 base, with 13 bases remaining between them. The CDR3 sequence is 16 residues long. Germline loops: CDR1 ENHRY, CDR2 SYGVKD. A single record per CDR3 protein comes from TCRdb applying MiXCR to the 5' RACE reads. The data hold about 62,000 distinct CDR3 sequences, with 3.5% to 4.5% observed a single time. This clonotype was counted many times. J is TRBJ2-7 and V is TRBV10-3; TRBD2 might be the D (7 bases). The sample comprised PBMCs. This clonotype was sampled from a woman in her forties or fifties with multiple sclerosis. Here the CDR3 reads CAISESAGEGSYEQYF. DNA for the CDR3: TGTGCCATCAGTGAGTCGGCAGGGGAGGGGTCCTACGAGCAGTACTTC.